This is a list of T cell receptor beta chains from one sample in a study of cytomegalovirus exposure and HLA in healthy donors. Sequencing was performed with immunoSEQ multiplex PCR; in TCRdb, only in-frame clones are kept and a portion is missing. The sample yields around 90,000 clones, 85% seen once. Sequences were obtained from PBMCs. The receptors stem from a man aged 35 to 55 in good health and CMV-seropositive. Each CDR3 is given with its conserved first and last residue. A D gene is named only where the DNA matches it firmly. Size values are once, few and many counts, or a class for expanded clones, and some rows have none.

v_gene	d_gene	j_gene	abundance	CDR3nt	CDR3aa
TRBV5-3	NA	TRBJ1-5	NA	TGTGCCAGAAGCTTGGTGAGGGAGGAGTATCAGCCCCAGCATTTT	CARSLVREEYQPQHF
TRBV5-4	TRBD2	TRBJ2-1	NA	TGTGCCAGCAGCTTCCCTAGCGGGGTCTACAATGAGCAGTTCTTC	CASSFPSGVYNEQFF
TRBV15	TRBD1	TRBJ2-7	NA	TGTGCCACCAGCTCTATAGGGACAGGGAACTACGAGCAGTACTTC	CATSSIGTGNYEQYF
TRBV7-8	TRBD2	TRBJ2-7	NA	TGTGCCAGCAGCTTAGGGGCTAGCGGAGTCTCCTACGAGCAGTACTTC	CASSLGASGVSYEQYF
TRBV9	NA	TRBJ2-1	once	TGTGCCAGCAGGGGGGGGGCCCCCTACAATGAGCAGTTCTTC	CASRGGAPYNEQFF
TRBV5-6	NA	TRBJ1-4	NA	TGTGCCAGCAGCTTGGCCACAGGGATTCGGGAAAAACTGTTTTTT	CASSLATGIREKLFF
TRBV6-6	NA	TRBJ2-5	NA	TGTGCCAGCAGTAGAGGACGGGGAGAGACCCAGTACTTC	CASSRGRGETQYF
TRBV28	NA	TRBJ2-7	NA	TGTGCCAGCAGAACAGTAGGTCGGACCTACGAGCAGTACTTC	CASRTVGRTYEQYF
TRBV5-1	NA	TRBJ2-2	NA	TGCGCCAGCAGCTTGGTGACTGAGAACACCGGGGAGCTGTTTTTT	CASSLVTENTGELFF
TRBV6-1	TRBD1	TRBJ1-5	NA	TGTGCCAGCAGGGGGGGACAGGGAATTCGACCCCAGCATTTT	CASRGGQGIRPQHF
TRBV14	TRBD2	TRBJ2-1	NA	TGTGCCAGCAGCCAAGAGCCAGCGGGGGGAATAAATGAGCAGTTCTTC	CASSQEPAGGINEQFF
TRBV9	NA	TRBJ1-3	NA	TGTGCCAGCAGCGGGACAGCTGTTATCTCTGGAAACACCATATATTTT	CASSGTAVISGNTIYF
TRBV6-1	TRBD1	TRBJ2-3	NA	TGTGCCAGCAGTGCGCGGACAGGGGAGCAAGATACGCAGTATTTT	CASSARTGEQDTQYF
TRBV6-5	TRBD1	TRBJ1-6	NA	TGTGCCAGCCTAGAGGACAGGGGGGTGAGTTCACCCCTCCACTTT	CASLEDRGVSSPLHF
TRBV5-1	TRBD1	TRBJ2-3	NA	TGCGCCAGCAGCCTAACAGGGGGCAGCACAGATACGCAGTATTTT	CASSLTGGSTDTQYF
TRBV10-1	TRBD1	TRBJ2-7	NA	TGCGCCAGCAGTTTTACTCGGACAGGGGAATACGAGCAGTACTTC	CASSFTRTGEYEQYF
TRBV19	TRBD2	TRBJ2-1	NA	TGTGCCAGTAGTAAGGGCAAGCGGGGGATCAATGAGCAGTTCTTC	CASSKGKRGINEQFF
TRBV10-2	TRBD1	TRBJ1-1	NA	TGCGCCAGCATGGGTAGGGGGCTCACTGAAGCTTTCTTT	CASMGRGLTEAFF
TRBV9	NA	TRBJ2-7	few	TGTGCCAGCAGCGTAGGACAGTCCTCCTACGAGCAGTACTTC	CASSVGQSSYEQYF
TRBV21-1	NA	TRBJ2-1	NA	TGTGCCAGCCCGATCAGGGGGAGTCGGCCTATCCCTAATGAGCAGTTCTTC	CASPIRGSRPIPNEQFF
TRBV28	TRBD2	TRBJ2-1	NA	TGTGCCAGCAGTCCATATAAGGGAGGGCTCTACAATGAGCAGTTCTTC	CASSPYKGGLYNEQFF
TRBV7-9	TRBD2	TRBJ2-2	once	TGTGCCAGCAGCGGACTAGCGGGAATGGGGACCGGGGAGCTGTTTTTT	CASSGLAGMGTGELFF
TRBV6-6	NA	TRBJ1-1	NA	TGTGCCAGCCAGGGGAATTCTGAAGCTTTCTTT	CASQGNSEAFF
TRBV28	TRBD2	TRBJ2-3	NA	TGTGCCAGCAGTTTGGCCACTATAGCGGGACTCCGAGATACGCAGTATTTT	CASSLATIAGLRDTQYF
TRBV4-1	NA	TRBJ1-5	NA	TGCGCCAGCAGCCAAGAAGGTGCAGGGAAGGGTCAGCCCCAGCATTTT	CASSQEGAGKGQPQHF
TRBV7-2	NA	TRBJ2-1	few	TGTGCCAGCAGCTTAGGGCTAGGCAATGAGCAGTTCTTC	CASSLGLGNEQFF
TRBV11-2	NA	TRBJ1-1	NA	TGTGCCAGCAGCTCCGAACCCGGCAGGGGCACTGAAGCTTTCTTT	CASSSEPGRGTEAFF
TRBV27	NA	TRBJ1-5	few	TGTGCCAGCTCAGGACAGCACAATCAGCCCCAGCATTTT	CASSGQHNQPQHF
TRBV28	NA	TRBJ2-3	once	TGTGCCAGCAGTCCCCCGGGGAGGGATACGCAGTATTTT	CASSPPGRDTQYF
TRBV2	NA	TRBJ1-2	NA	TGTGCCAGCAAAAAAGAGGTGGGTGGCTACACCTTC	CASKKEVGGYTF
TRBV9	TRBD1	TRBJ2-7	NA	TGTGCCAGCAGCGCTGGACAGGGCGACGAGCAGTACTTC	CASSAGQGDEQYF
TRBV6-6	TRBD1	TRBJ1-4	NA	TGTGCCAGCAGTGAGGGACAGGGGGTTAATGAAAAACTGTTTTTT	CASSEGQGVNEKLFF
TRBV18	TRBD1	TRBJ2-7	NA	TGTGCCAGCTCACCACGACAGGGGGCCAACGAGCAGTACTTC	CASSPRQGANEQYF